The TCR beta chain under discussion was sequenced for a study of cytomegalovirus exposure and HLA in healthy donors. Looking at the study overall: Most genotyped donors, 75% to 85% of 300 to 400, had Caucasian-associated genetic ancestry.

The primer mix had 60 Vbeta and 13 Jbeta primers. Original handling: Roughly 10 million shared chains were among 65 million to 85 million unique TCR beta chains counted in a later analysis. Clones were sequenced by immunoSEQ multiplex PCR, and TCRdb holds only the in-frame ones, with some missing. Clone size and the V and J calls come from that table; the DNA yielded D and trimming. The sample consists of 110,000 to 150,000 clones, roughly 82% of them appearing once. This clone was counted only a few times. Its specificity is not known. Study results and caveats: Sequencing depth roughly uniform across donors was assumed in presence/absence analyses. Beyond CMV serostatus, there was no information to go on about immune exposure.

The CDR3 length is 13 residues. In germline, CDR1 is KGHSH, CDR2 LQKENI. Trimming cost V 2 bases and J 10 bases; bases outside gene matches: 4. The sequencing sample was made of PBMCs. The TCR sequence derives from a man aged 18 to 29 in good health and CMV-seropositive. This chain joins TRBV18 and TRBJ1-4; TRBD1 aligns across 7 bases. CDR3: CASSPERDRKLFF. CDR3 nucleotides: TGTGCCAGCTCACCAGAAAGGGACAGAAAACTGTTTTTT.